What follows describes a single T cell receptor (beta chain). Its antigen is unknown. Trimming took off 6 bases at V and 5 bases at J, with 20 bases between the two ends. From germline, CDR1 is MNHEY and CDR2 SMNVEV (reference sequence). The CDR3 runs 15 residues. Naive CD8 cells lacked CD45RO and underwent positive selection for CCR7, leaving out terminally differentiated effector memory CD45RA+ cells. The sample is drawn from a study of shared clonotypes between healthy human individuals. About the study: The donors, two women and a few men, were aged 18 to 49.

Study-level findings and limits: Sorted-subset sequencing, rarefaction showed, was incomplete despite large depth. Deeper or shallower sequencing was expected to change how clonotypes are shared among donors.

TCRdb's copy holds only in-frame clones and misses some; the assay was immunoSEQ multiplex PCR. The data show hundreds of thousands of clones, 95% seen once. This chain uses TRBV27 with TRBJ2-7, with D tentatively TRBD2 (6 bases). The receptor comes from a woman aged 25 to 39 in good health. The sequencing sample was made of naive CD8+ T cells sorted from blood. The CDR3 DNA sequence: TGTGCCAGCAGCTTACCCGGGGAGGCGTTCCACGAGCAGTACTTC. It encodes CASSLPGEAFHEQYF.